The T cell receptor (beta chain) under discussion was sequenced for a study of shared clonotypes between healthy human individuals. General observations from the study: Large depth notwithstanding, sorted-subset sequencing proved incomplete by rarefaction.

Assay: immunoSEQ multiplex PCR; the TCRdb copy retains only in-frame clones and omits some. The sample has around 1.5 million clones, 95% to 99% seen once. Only Caucasian adults living in Nashville, Tennessee served as donors. CD4+ cells were split into CD45RA+ naive and CD45RA-negative memory subsets. With regard to this clone: Its specificity is unknown.

Germline lookup yields CDR1 LNHDA and CDR2 SQIVND (reference sequence). The CDR3 loop spans 13 amino acids. The V segment lost 11 bases and the J segment 6 bases; nucleotides outside the gene matches: 10. The sample consisted of naive CD4+ T cells sorted from blood. Stated subset: CD45RA+ positively selected. This receptor was obtained from a man aged 25-45 years in good health. The chain links TRBV19 to TRBJ1-5, with 7 bases identical to TRBD1. CDR3 bases: TGTGCCGGGCTACAGGGGATACTTCAGCCCCAGCATTTT. This gives the protein CAGLQGILQPQHF.